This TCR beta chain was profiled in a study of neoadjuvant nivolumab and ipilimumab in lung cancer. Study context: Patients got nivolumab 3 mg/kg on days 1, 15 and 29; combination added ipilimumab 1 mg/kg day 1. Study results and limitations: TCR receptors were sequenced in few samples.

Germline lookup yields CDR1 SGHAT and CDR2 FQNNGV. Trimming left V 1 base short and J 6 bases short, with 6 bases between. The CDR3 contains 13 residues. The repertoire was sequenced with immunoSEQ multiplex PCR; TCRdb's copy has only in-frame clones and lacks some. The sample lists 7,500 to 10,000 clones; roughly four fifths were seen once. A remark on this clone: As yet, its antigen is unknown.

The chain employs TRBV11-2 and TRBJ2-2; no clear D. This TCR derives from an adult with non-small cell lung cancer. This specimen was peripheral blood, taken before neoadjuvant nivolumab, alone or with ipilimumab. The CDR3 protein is CASSLVPSGELFF. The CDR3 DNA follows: TGTGCCAGCAGCTTAGTGCCGTCCGGGGAGCTGTTTTTT.